The 28 T cell receptor beta chains presented below share a single source sample, sequenced in a study of neurological immune-mediated disorders (dated by TCRdb to 2018 to 2020). Library preparation employed 5' RACE. The instrument was an Illumina HiSeq 2500. The public reads were reanalyzed by TCRdb: fastp trimming at Q25, MiXCR alignment, in-frame beta chains only. Each CDR3 protein gets just one entry, which takes the most common genes and DNA from the rows behind it. This sample holds some 22,000 distinct CDR3 sequences; 17% were observed only once. The ten largest clones add up to 7.5% of the sample. The sample taken for sequencing was CD8+ T cells from blood. These receptors were taken from a woman in her late teens or twenties with multiple sclerosis.

This clonotype was observed many times. The genes are TRBV6-6 and TRBJ1-5, with D perhaps matching TRBD1 (6 bases). This CDR3 is 16 amino acids long. V dropped 6 bases and J dropped 2 bases, with 17 bases sitting between them. Germline values: CDR1 MNHNY, CDR2 SVGAGI (reference sequence). The CDR3 region is CASSSSQGTGNQPQHF. Written as DNA, the CDR3 is TGTGCCAGCAGCTCCTCACAGGGTACGGGCAATCAGCCCCAGCATTTT.

This clonotype is medium-sized (0.01 to 0.1%) by share. The chain employs TRBV2 and TRBJ1-1, with D unclear. Trimming removed 1 base at V and 3 bases at J, with 12 bases between. CDR1 and CDR2 (germline): SNHLY, FYNNEI. This CDR3 contains 15 residues. CDR3 region: CASSEVLGLYTEAFF. CDR3 DNA: TGTGCCAGCAGTGAAGTGTTAGGACTTTACACTGAAGCTTTCTTT.

In this sample, this clonotype is medium-sized. The V and J genes are TRBV29-1 and TRBJ2-7; the match to TRBD1 covers 8 bases. Trimming took 4 bases from V and 2 from J; bases not matched to a gene: 4. The germline CDR1 and CDR2 sequences are SQVTM and ANQGSEA. The CDR3 is 13 residues long. The CDR3 sequence is CSVGTGFAYEQYF. CDR3 nucleotide sequence: TGCAGCGTTGGGACAGGGTTTGCCTACGAGCAGTACTTC.

This clonotype was counted ten times or more. J is TRBJ1-2 and V is TRBV12-3 or TRBV12-4, with D perhaps matching TRBD1 (6 bases). V lost 7 bases and J 8 bases, leaving 17 bases between the germline ends. The CDR3 loop spans 13 amino acids. CDR3: CASTVPGAAGYTF. CDR3 in DNA: TGTGCCAGCACCGTGCCGGGGGCGGCGGGCTACACCTTC.

This clonotype was picked up many times. The chain is built from TRBV7-9 and TRBJ2-1, with no clear D. Between the trimmed V and J ends, which lost 1 base and 6 bases, there was a span of 7 bases. This CDR3 has 13 amino acids. The germline V gene encodes CDR1 SEHNR and CDR2 FQNEAQ (reference sequence). The DNA for the CDR3 is TGTGCCAGCAGCTTAGTTTGGGGCAATGAGCAGTTCTTC. Amino acid sequence: CASSLVWGNEQFF.

This clonotype was found many times. The genes are TRBV27 and TRBJ2-3; D ambiguous. Between the trimmed V and J ends, which lost 2 bases and 0 bases, there was a span of 9 bases. CDR3 length: 15 amino acids. From germline, CDR1 is MNHEY and CDR2 SMNVEV (reference sequence). CDR3 in DNA: TGTGCCAGCAGTTTAGGGCGGTTTAGCACAGATACGCAGTATTTT. Translated, it gives CASSLGRFSTDTQYF.

This clonotype was picked up many times. This chain links TRBV20-1 with TRBJ1-1, with 9 bases fitting TRBD1. Germline CDR1 is DFQATT and CDR2 is SNEGSKA (reference sequence). CDR3 length equals 18 residues. The J segment lost 1 base and the V segment lost 5 bases, leaving 17 bases of the junction unmatched. CDR3 loop: CSAYTTRDRVWANTEAFF. The DNA for the CDR3 is TGCAGTGCTTACACAACGAGGGACAGGGTATGGGCGAACACTGAAGCTTTCTTT.

This clonotype is classed as medium-sized. J is TRBJ1-1 and V is TRBV28; no reliable D call. Looked up from germline, CDR1 is MDHEN and CDR2 is SYDVKM. The CDR3 has 13 residues. The V end was cut by 3 bases, the J end by 1 base, with 6 bases between. The CDR3 sequence is CASSLVGNTEAFF. The CDR3 DNA reads TGTGCCAGCAGTTTGGTGGGGAACACTGAAGCTTTCTTT.

At least ten counts were recorded for this clonotype. This chain uses TRBV11-2 with TRBJ2-5; D call uncertain. The V and J ends lost 5 bases and 3 bases respectively, with 22 bases between them. The length of the CDR3 is 17 residues. Germline assignment: CDR1 SGHAT and CDR2 FQNNGV. The CDR3 spells CASSPRPEAGTEETQYF. Written as DNA, the CDR3 is TGTGCCAGCAGCCCGAGGCCAGAGGCCGGAACGGAAGAGACCCAGTACTTC.

This clonotype was found many times. V gene TRBV7-2 combines with J gene TRBJ2-5, with 8 nucleotides matching TRBD2. Trimming took 7 bases from V and 4 from J; bases not matched to a gene: 11. The CDR3 runs 15 residues. Germline-derived CDR1 and CDR2 are SGHTA and FQGNSA. CDR3 nucleotides: TGTGCCAGCACCTCAGACGGGGGGGGCCGAGAGACCCAGTACTTC. Encoded protein: CASTSDGGGRETQYF.

This clonotype was picked up many times. As DNA, the CDR3 is TGTGCCAGCAGCTTACGGCCCCGTGGGACTGAAGCTTTCTTT. It is translated as CASSLRPRGTEAFF. The V and J genes are TRBV11-2 and TRBJ1-1; no clear D gene. Germline CDR1 and CDR2: SGHAT and FQNNGV. Trimming left V 2 bases short and J 5 bases short, with 12 bases between. The CDR3 extends over 14 amino acids.

This clonotype was counted at least ten times. The V and J genes are TRBV27 and TRBJ2-3; TRBD2 matches 11 bases. The ends lost 5 bases at V and 1 base at J; junction bases unmatched: 5. In germline, CDR1 is MNHEY, CDR2 SMNVEV (reference sequence). The CDR3 has 16 residues. The CDR3 here is CASSTLTSGGTDTQYF. In DNA, the CDR3 is TGTGCCAGCAGTACATTGACTAGCGGGGGCACAGATACGCAGTATTTT.

This chain joins TRBV18 and TRBJ2-7; D remains unclear. Germline V CDR1 and CDR2: KGHSH, LQKENI. V lost 1 base and J 1 base, leaving 5 bases between the germline ends. There are 13 residues in the CDR3. The DNA of the CDR3 is TGTGCCAGCTCACCACTTAAATCCTACGAGCAGTACGTC. Residues: CASSPLKSYEQYV.

At least ten counts were recorded for this clonotype. The J gene is TRBJ2-2, the V gene TRBV15, with D uncertain. The germline gives CDR1 LNHNV, CDR2 YYDKDF (reference sequence). V was pared by 5 bases and J by 7 bases, with 14 bases between. The CDR3 spans 14 residues. CDR3 sequence reads: CATSLEAGNGELFF. In nucleotides, the CDR3 is TGTGCCACCAGCCTAGAGGCAGGAAACGGGGAGCTGTTTTTT.

This clonotype was picked up many times. The V gene is TRBV5-6, the J gene TRBJ2-7; 8 bases map to TRBD2. The J segment lost 0 bases and the V segment lost 4 bases, leaving 3 bases of the junction unmatched. CDR1 and CDR2 from the germline V gene are SGHDT and YYEEEE. The CDR3 extends over 14 amino acids. The CDR3 DNA reads TGTGCCAGCAGCAGCGGGACTAGCTCCTACGAGCAGTACTTC. It translates to CASSSGTSSYEQYF.

V and J are TRBV11-2 and TRBJ2-7; no clear D. Germline V CDR1 and CDR2: SGHAT, FQNNGV. The CDR3 spans 16 residues. V was pared by 5 bases and J by 2 bases, with 19 bases between. Here the CDR3 reads CASSHLSSTLAYEQYF. CDR3 DNA sequence: TGTGCCAGCAGCCACCTAAGTTCGACCCTCGCCTACGAGCAGTACTTC.

This clonotype is categorized as medium-sized (0.01 to 0.1%). This chain links TRBV7-9 with TRBJ2-5; D tentatively fits TRBD1 or TRBD2 (5 bases each). The germline V gene encodes CDR1 SEHNR and CDR2 FQNEAQ (reference sequence). The V end lost 7 bases, the J end lost 5 bases, and 20 bases lay between the germline ends. The length of the CDR3 is 15 residues. In DNA form, the CDR3 reads TGTGCCAGCACAGGGACCCTGAGCACCCAGGAGACCCAGTACTTC. Translating it yields CASTGTLSTQETQYF.

This clonotype was seen repeatedly, ten times or more. The chain employs TRBV7-9 and TRBJ1-4, with D tentatively TRBD1 (5 bases). V lost 2 bases and J 2 bases, leaving 24 bases between the germline ends. CDR1 is SEHNR and CDR2 is FQNEAQ in the germline V gene (reference sequence). The CDR3 sequence is 20 residues long. The CDR3 here is CASSLLRETIMRATNEKLFF. The CDR3 DNA reads TGTGCCAGCAGCTTACTCAGGGAGACTATAATGAGGGCGACTAATGAAAAACTGTTTTTT.

This clonotype has ten or more counts. The chain couples TRBV29-1 to TRBJ2-5; D not certain. V lost 0 bases and J lost 4, with 6 bases in between. The V gene's germline CDR1 is SQVTM and CDR2 ANQGSEA. The CDR3 is 12 residues long. The CDR3 here is CSVEEKGETQYF. The CDR3 DNA reads TGCAGCGTTGAAGAGAAGGGAGAGACCCAGTACTTC. The full variable domain, in which reference TRBV29-1 and TRBJ2-5 provide the parts outside the CDR3, is SAVISQKPSRDICQRGTSLTIQCQVDSQVTMMFWYRQQPGQSLTLIATANQGSEATYESGFVIDKFPISRPNLTFSTLTVSNMSPEDSSIYLCSVEEKGETQYFGPGTRLLVL.

The chain employs TRBV20-1 and TRBJ2-1; D unclear. The CDR3 spans 11 residues. Trimming removed 6 bases from V and 5 bases from J, with 8 bases in between. Germline V lookup: CDR1 DFQATT, CDR2 SNEGSKA (reference sequence). The CDR3 DNA follows: TGCAGTGCGGACGACCACAATGAGCAGTTCTTC. Its protein product is CSADDHNEQFF.

This clonotype has ten or more counts. The chain links TRBV18 to TRBJ1-4, with D perhaps TRBD1 (6 bases). The CDR3 runs 16 residues. Germline loops: CDR1 KGHSH, CDR2 LQKENI. Trimming left V 3 bases short and J 4 bases short, with 15 bases between. This CDR3 reads CASSPAAGANNEKLFF. In DNA form, the CDR3 reads TGTGCCAGCTCACCCGCGGCAGGGGCCAATAATGAAAAACTGTTTTTT.

The chain recombines TRBV10-3 with TRBJ1-2, with 7 bases aligning to TRBD1. The CDR3 has 13 residues. J was trimmed by 4 bases and V by 8 bases; bases with no gene match: 7. Germline V gene data show CDR1 as ENHRY and CDR2 as SYGVKD. CDR3 in amino acids: CAIGDRVVYGYTF. CDR3 coding DNA: TGTGCCATCGGAGACAGGGTGGTCTATGGCTACACCTTC.

V usage is TRBV25-1 and J usage is TRBJ1-2; 9 nucleotides agree with TRBD1. With 2 bases clipped from V and 7 bases from J, the junction kept 2 bases outside the gene matches. Germline CDR1 is MGHDK and CDR2 is SYGVNS. The CDR3 is made up of 13 amino acids. CDR3 sequence (DNA): TGTGCCAGCAGTGAAGAACAGGGGGCTGGCTACACCTTC. Its protein is CASSEEQGAGYTF.

The genes are TRBV28 and TRBJ2-2; TRBD2 agrees at 9 bases. V gave up 2 bases and J gave up 2 bases; unmatched junction bases: 9. In germline, CDR1 is MDHEN, CDR2 SYDVKM. The CDR3 extends over 18 amino acids. CDR3: CASSLRYGGGANTGELFF. In DNA, the CDR3 is TGTGCCAGCAGTTTACGCTACGGCGGGGGGGCAAACACCGGGGAGCTGTTTTTT. The whole variable domain, remainder taken from reference TRBV28 and TRBJ2-2, is DVKVTQSSRYLVKRTGEKVFLECVQDMDHENMFWYRQDPGLGLRLIYFSYDVKMKEKGDIPEGYSVSREKKERFSLILESASTNQTSMYLCASSLRYGGGANTGELFFGEGSRLTVL.

This clonotype was detected only a few times. This sequence joins TRBV6-2 or TRBV6-3 and TRBJ2-1; D may correspond to TRBD1 or TRBD2 (5 bases each). Trimming cost V 8 bases and J 7 bases, with 15 bases left between them. CDR1 and CDR2 from the germline V gene are MNHEY and SVGEGT. The CDR3 spans 13 residues. The CDR3: CASSRGRVNEQFF. The CDR3 coding sequence is TGTGCCAGCTCCCGGGGCAGGGTGAATGAGCAGTTCTTC.

By share, this clonotype counts as medium-sized. The chain has TRBV27 and TRBJ1-1; D gene uncertain. V dropped 5 bases and J dropped 2 bases, with 12 bases sitting between them. The CDR3 contains 14 residues. Germline V gene lookup returns CDR1 MNHEY and CDR2 SMNVEV (reference sequence). CDR3 residues: CASSPGSLNTEAFF. As DNA, the CDR3 is TGTGCCAGCAGTCCCGGGAGCTTAAACACTGAAGCTTTCTTT.

This clonotype qualifies as medium-sized (0.01 to 0.1%). V usage is TRBV9 and J usage is TRBJ2-1; TRBD1 or TRBD2 may be the D gene (5 bases each). CDR3 length: 15 amino acids. Trimming took off 3 bases at V and 5 bases at J, with 15 bases between the two ends. CDR1 is SGDLS, CDR2 YYNGEE, per germline. CDR3 sequence (DNA): TGTGCCAGCAGCGGCCGGGACCCGAAGGACAATGAGCAGTTCTTC. It encodes CASSGRDPKDNEQFF.

This clonotype was detected ten times or more. The rearrangement uses TRBV29-1 and TRBJ1-4; tentatively, D is TRBD1 (5 bases). The germline V gene encodes CDR1 SQVTM and CDR2 ANQGSEA. The CDR3 runs to 15 residues. V dropped 5 bases and J dropped 8 bases, with 21 bases sitting between them. The CDR3 spells CSVTKGGATGEKLFF. The DNA of the CDR3 is TGCAGCGTTACCAAAGGAGGGGCCACGGGGGAAAAACTGTTTTTT.